The entry that follows covers one T cell receptor (beta chain) sequence. Its antigen is unknown. The sample holds no much larger clone one base away, and base qualities are not on file. This record belongs to a study of T cells in localized non-small cell lung cancer (TCRdb year 2020). About the full investigation: Comparing tumors with uninvolved tumor-adjacent lungs, the study looked at the T cell repertoires of around 250 patients with early-stage NSCLC. The cohort comprised around 250 treatment-naïve NSCLC patients with resected, localized lung tumors. A mean age of around 69 years was recorded for the NSCLC patients, of whom under 150 were male and 107 were female. Here is what the overall study found, with its caveats: Because of the exploratory design, TCR variables were selected using unadjusted p-values without false-discovery rate correction. A median of 57 of the top 100 tumor clones turned up in the paired uninvolved adjacent lung, and 25 to 30 of those clones also ranked among the top 100 of that same adjacent lung. Because multi-region tumor sequencing was not performed, intratumor heterogeneity could not be ruled out. Longer overall survival was associated with higher T cell density in blood, whereas shorter survival was associated with higher clonality in adjacent lung. Uninvolved tumor-adjacent lung showed the highest T cell clonality, higher than tumor, which suggests more focused antigenic responses in the uninvolved tumor-adjacent lung.

CDR1 and CDR2 (SQVTM, ANQGSEA) derive from the germline V gene. Spanning cysteine to phenylalanine, the CDR3 consists of 12 amino acids. The only DNA kept is the CDR3, 36 bases in frame from the first base. The germline ends are 7 bases apart after V is trimmed by 4 bases and J by 1 base. At diagnosis, tumor, uninvolved tumor-adjacent lung and peripheral blood were collected and then preserved as a mix of FFPE and fresh-frozen material. For TCR repertoire profiling, blood samples were analyzed in the form of peripheral blood mononuclear cells. The immunoSEQ Assay was used to sequence TCR beta CDR3 regions from DNA. In the source study's methods: T cell density was computed as TCR beta template counts normalized to usable DNA estimated by amplifying housekeeping genes. Richness was estimated with the preseqR package, extrapolating to 400,000 templates for PBMC samples and 120,000 templates for tissue samples. Clonality was taken to be one minus Pielou's evenness. Tissue-enriched TCRs were identified through differential abundance testing performed on productive amino-acid clonotypes, with a minimum total count of 5 and an alpha of 0.1. The Jaccard Index and the Morisita Overlap Index were used to measure repertoire overlap between compartments. GLIPH grouped TCR beta CDR3s together with public tetramer-defined viral CDR3s, and a viral motif had to include at least three viral sequences and also show V-gene enrichment. TCRdb limited this immuneACCESS table to in-frame rearrangements with V and J called. A share of clones is missing; checked studies link under half to unresolved V genes, and the rest is unexplained. That table furnishes V, J and clone size, whereas the DNA furnished D and trimming. The sample table shows tens of thousands of clones, and about 89% are seen once. The biggest ten clones account for 12% of the sample.

The sequences come from PBMCs, collected before any cancer treatment. The sequence derives from a man aged 40 to 69 with stage II squamous cell lung carcinoma. This receptor chain uses TRBV29-1 and TRBJ2-5, with the D gene not clear enough to name. The CDR3 region reads CSVGPSQETQYF. The sequenced DNA is TGCAGCGTTGGTCCCAGCCAAGAGACCCAGTACTTC.